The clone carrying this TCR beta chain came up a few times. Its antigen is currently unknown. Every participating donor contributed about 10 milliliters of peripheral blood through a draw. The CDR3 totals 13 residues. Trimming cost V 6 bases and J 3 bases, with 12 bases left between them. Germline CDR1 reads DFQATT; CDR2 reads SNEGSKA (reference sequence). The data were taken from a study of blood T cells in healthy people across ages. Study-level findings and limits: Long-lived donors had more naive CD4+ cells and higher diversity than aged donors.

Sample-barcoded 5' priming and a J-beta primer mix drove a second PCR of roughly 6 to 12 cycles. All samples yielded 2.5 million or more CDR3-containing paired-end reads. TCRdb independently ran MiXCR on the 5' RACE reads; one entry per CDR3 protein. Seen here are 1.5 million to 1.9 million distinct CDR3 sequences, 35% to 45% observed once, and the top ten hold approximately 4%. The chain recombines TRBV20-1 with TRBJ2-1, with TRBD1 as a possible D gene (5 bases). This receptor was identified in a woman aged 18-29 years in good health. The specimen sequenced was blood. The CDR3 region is CSAGHRIYNEQFF. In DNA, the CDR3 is TGCAGTGCGGGGCACCGAATCTACAATGAGCAGTTCTTC.